The 21 T cell receptor beta chains below were found in one sample sequenced in a study of blood T cell repertoires in COVID-19. Clones were read by immunoSEQ multiplex PCR, and TCRdb kept only the in-frame ones, dropping some. Found here are around 77,000 clones, 82% of them singletons; the top ten hold over 15%. Sequencing was performed on peripheral blood. These receptors originate from a human donor in a cohort sampled during active COVID-19.

The DNA for the CDR3 is TGTGCCAGCAGCCAGGACAGCCGCTACGAGCAGTACTTC. It is translated as CASSQDSRYEQYF. The chain couples TRBV4-2 to TRBJ2-7; possible D gene TRBD1, 6 bases. Germline lookup yields CDR1 LGHNA and CDR2 YNFKEQ. V lost 3 bases to trimming and J lost 3 bases, with 9 bases between them. The CDR3 runs to 13 residues.

The genes are TRBV5-1 and TRBJ2-5; TRBD2 aligns across 9 bases. The CDR3 is 15 amino acids. With V trimmed by 7 bases and J by 4 bases, 11 bases remained unmatched. Germline assignment: CDR1 SGHRS and CDR2 YFSETQ. The CDR3, as DNA: TGCGCCAGCTGGAGGGGAGCGGGGGGTTTAGAGACCCAGTACTTC. Protein sequence: CASWRGAGGLETQYF. Together with reference TRBV5-1 and TRBJ2-5, the CDR3 gives the full variable domain: KAGVTQTPRYLIKTRGQQVTLSCSPISGHRSVSWYQQTPGQGLQFLFEYFSETQRNKGNFPGRFSGRQFSNSRSEMNVSTLELGDSALYLCASWRGAGGLETQYFGPGTRLLVL.

The chain links TRBV2 to TRBJ1-1; D is perhaps TRBD1 (5 bases). V was clipped by 2 bases and J by 1 base, with 5 bases between them. From germline, CDR1 is SNHLY and CDR2 FYNNEI. This CDR3 is built from 13 residues. CDR3 sequence: CASSEQGNTEAFF. DNA for the CDR3: TGTGCCAGCAGTGAACAGGGGAACACTGAAGCTTTCTTT.

The chain carries TRBV19 and TRBJ2-1; D is unclear. The CDR3 runs to 13 residues. Trimming took off 2 bases at V and 3 bases at J, with 5 bases between the two ends. Per germline, CDR1 LNHDA and CDR2 SQIVND (reference sequence). The CDR3 DNA follows: TGTGCCAGTAGTATACCAGGCTACAATGAGCAGTTCTTC. It specifies CASSIPGYNEQFF.

The V and J genes are TRBV5-1 and TRBJ2-7; 13 bases are shared with TRBD2. Germline CDR1 SGHRS, CDR2 YFSETQ. There are 15 residues in the CDR3. With V trimmed by 3 bases and J by 7 bases, 7 bases remained unmatched. DNA of the CDR3: TGCGCCAGCAGCTCGACTAGCGGGGGGCTTCATGAGCAGTACTTC. Amino acids: CASSSTSGGLHEQYF.

The chain links TRBV5-1 to TRBJ1-3; 8 bases fit TRBD1. CDR3 size: 13 residues. Germline CDR1 is SGHRS and CDR2 is YFSETQ. J lost 7 bases, V lost 0 bases, and 0 bases had no gene match. The chain's CDR3 is CASSLGQGNTIYF. The CDR3 coding sequence is TGCGCCAGCAGCTTGGGACAGGGGAACACCATATATTTT.

The CDR3 DNA sequence: TGTGCCAGCAGCCCCTGGGTGATACAACAGGGCCCGAACACTGAAGCTTTCTTT. Its protein product is CASSPWVIQQGPNTEAFF. The chain links TRBV5-8 to TRBJ1-1; the D gene is possibly TRBD1 (6 bases). This CDR3 region has 18 residues. Per germline, CDR1 SGHTS and CDR2 YDEGEE. Trimming took 4 bases from V and 1 from J, leaving 23 bases between them.

The V and J genes are TRBV11-2 and TRBJ2-1, with 7 bases lining up with TRBD1. The CDR3 length is 15 residues. J lost 6 bases, V lost 6 bases, and 11 bases had no gene match. Germline CDR1 is SGHAT and CDR2 is FQNNGV. This chain's CDR3 is CASRPLGGGANEQFF. The CDR3 bases are TGTGCCAGCAGGCCCCTAGGGGGCGGAGCCAATGAGCAGTTCTTC.

The V gene is TRBV9, the J gene TRBJ2-3; D ambiguous. Trimming removed 5 bases from V and 6 bases from J, with 10 bases in between. Germline loops: CDR1 SGDLS, CDR2 YYNGEE. This CDR3 has 12 residues. This CDR3 reads CASSILQDTQYF. In DNA form, the CDR3 reads TGTGCCAGCAGTATCCTTCAGGATACGCAGTATTTT.

There are many counts of this clone. This rearrangement joins TRBV3-1 (or the pseudogene TRBV3-2) to TRBJ1-5; D not certain. Trimming stripped 0 bases from V and 4 bases from J, with 22 bases between. The CDR3 extends over 19 amino acids. Germline CDR1 LGHDT, CDR2 YNNKEL (reference sequence). DNA of the CDR3: TGTGCCAGCAGCCAAGATTCGTCTCCGGGTCTTATATTGAATCAGCCCCAGCATTTT. Its translation: CASSQDSSPGLILNQPQHF.

The V gene is TRBV4-2, the J gene TRBJ2-7, with a possible D match to TRBD2 (5 bases). Germline CDR1 LGHNA, CDR2 YNFKEQ. The CDR3 contains 13 residues. V was cut by 2 bases and J by 6 bases, with 11 bases left in between. The CDR3 DNA is TGTGCCAGCAGCCAATCACTAGGCTTCGAGCAGTACTTC. Translating it yields CASSQSLGFEQYF.

The genes are TRBV25-1 and TRBJ2-7; tentative D call: TRBD2 (6 bases). Germline assignment: CDR1 MGHDK and CDR2 SYGVNS. The CDR3 has 11 residues. V gave up 1 base and J gave up 10 bases, with 8 bases separating them. The DNA of the CDR3 is TGTGCCAGCAGTGAATCGGGGACTCAGTACTTC. Translating gives CASSESGTQYF.

The chain has TRBV6-6 and TRBJ1-2; weak D call: TRBD1 (5 bases). V was shortened by 10 bases and J by 7 bases, with 16 bases between the two germline ends. Germline CDR1 is MNHNY and CDR2 is SVGAGI (reference sequence). The CDR3 is made up of 12 amino acids. CDR3 residues: CATERGIGGYTF. For the CDR3, the DNA is TGTGCCACCGAAAGGGGTATCGGTGGCTACACCTTC.

The V call is TRBV25-1, the J call TRBJ1-5, with D maybe TRBD1 (5 bases). The CDR3 loop spans 17 amino acids. Germline V gene lookup returns CDR1 MGHDK and CDR2 SYGVNS. V was shortened by 7 bases and J by 0 bases, with 19 bases between the two germline ends. The chain's CDR3 is CASTGEGRAGSNQPQHF. The CDR3 DNA sequence: TGTGCCAGCACCGGAGAGGGGAGGGCGGGTAGCAATCAGCCCCAGCATTTT. Based on the CDR3 plus reference TRBV25-1 and TRBJ1-5, the full variable domain is EADIYQTPRYLVIGTGKKITLECSQTMGHDKMYWYQQDPGMELHLIHYSYGVNSTEKGDLSSESTVSRIRTEHFPLTLESARPSHTSQYLCASTGEGRAGSNQPQHFGDGTRLSIL.

The gene calls are TRBV6-5 and TRBJ2-3, with D hard to call. V gave up 6 bases and J gave up 0 bases, with 7 bases separating them. Germline V CDR1 and CDR2: MNHEY, SVGAGI. This CDR3 spans 13 amino acids. CDR3 in amino acids: CASRGPSTDTQYF. The CDR3 DNA reads as TGTGCCAGCAGGGGCCCAAGCACAGATACGCAGTATTTT.

The CDR3 region is CASSTQATGNTIYF. For the CDR3, the DNA is TGTGCCAGTAGTACGCAGGCCACTGGAAACACCATATATTTT. The chain carries TRBV19 and TRBJ1-3; D not resolved. Trimming left V 4 bases short and J 2 bases short, with 9 bases between. Germline loops: CDR1 LNHDA, CDR2 SQIVND (reference sequence). This CDR3 is 14 amino acids long. Using reference TRBV19 and TRBJ1-3 for the parts outside the CDR3, the full variable domain is DGGITQSPKYLFRKEGQNVTLSCEQNLNHDAMYWYRQDPGQGLRLIYYSQIVNDFQKGDIAEGYSVSREKKESFPLTVTSAQKNPTAFYLCASSTQATGNTIYFGEGSWLTVV.

There are a few counts of this clone. The J gene is TRBJ2-7, the V gene TRBV5-1, with 9 bases identical to TRBD2. V lost 2 bases to trimming and J lost 7 bases; unmatched junction nucleotides: 10. The CDR3 is 15 amino acids. Germline-derived CDR1 and CDR2 are SGHRS and YFSETQ. The CDR3 DNA is TGCGCCAGCAGCTTTACAGCGGGGGGTTCCCGAGAGCAGTACTTC. It codes for CASSFTAGGSREQYF. The full variable domain, with the rest looked up from reference TRBV5-1 and TRBJ2-7, is KAGVTQTPRYLIKTRGQQVTLSCSPISGHRSVSWYQQTPGQGLQFLFEYFSETQRNKGNFPGRFSGRQFSNSRSEMNVSTLELGDSALYLCASSFTAGGSREQYFGPGTRLTVT.

The genes are TRBV7-2 and TRBJ2-3, with TRBD1 as a possible D gene (5 bases). This CDR3 comprises 15 residues. Germline loops: CDR1 SGHTA, CDR2 FQGNSA. Trimming left V 0 bases short and J 2 bases short, with 9 bases between. CDR3 nucleotides: TGTGCCAGCAGCTTAGCTGGCAGGGACACAGATACGCAGTATTTT. It yields the protein CASSLAGRDTDTQYF. Drawing the rest from reference TRBV7-2 and TRBJ2-3, the complete variable domain is GAGVSQSPSNKVTEKGKDVELRCDPISGHTALYWYRQSLGQGLEFLIYFQGNSAPDKSGLPSDRFSAERTGGSVSTLTIQRTQQEDSAVYLCASSLAGRDTDTQYFGPGTRLTVL.

This clone was counted only a few times. The V gene is TRBV18, the J gene TRBJ2-7, with D possibly matching TRBD2 (6 bases). The germline V gene encodes CDR1 KGHSH and CDR2 LQKENI. The CDR3 has 13 residues. V lost 5 bases to trimming and J lost 3 bases, with 11 bases between them. CDR3 nucleotides: TGTGCCAGCTCATGGGGGGACGGCTACGAGCAGTACTTC. Amino acids: CASSWGDGYEQYF.

The chain is built from TRBV7-2 and TRBJ2-7; TRBD2 matches at 10 bases. Germline V gives CDR1 SGHTA, CDR2 FQGNSA. The CDR3 extends over 17 amino acids. The V gene end was trimmed by 5 bases and the J gene end by 0 bases; junction bases not matched to a gene: 10. CDR3 bases: TGTGCCAGCAGCCACGACTATAGCGGGGGGTTCTCCTACGAGCAGTACTTC. It encodes CASSHDYSGGFSYEQYF.

The rearrangement joins TRBV19 to TRBJ1-1; the D gene is possibly TRBD1 (5 bases). From germline, CDR1 is LNHDA and CDR2 SQIVND (reference sequence). The CDR3 consists of 13 residues. The germline V and J ends were trimmed by 9 bases and 2 bases, with 13 bases remaining between them. CDR3 bases: TGTGCCAGCAAGAAAGGGGTTAACACTGAAGCTTTCTTT. This sequence encodes CASKKGVNTEAFF.